This T cell receptor beta chain was obtained from a study of control samples from healthy donors and cancer patients. Clones were read by immunoSEQ multiplex PCR, and TCRdb kept only the in-frame ones, dropping some. The sample lists around 82,000 clones, 70% to 90% occurring once. The CDR3 contains 19 residues. Germline CDR1 LNHDA, CDR2 SQIVND (reference sequence). Trimming cost V 10 bases and J 3 bases; bases outside gene matches: 22. Specimen: blood. This sequence was found in a man aged 45-65 years in good health. The gene calls are TRBV19 and TRBJ2-5; 11 bases are a match to TRBD1. CDR3 amino acids: CATKGQGENLRLVEETQYF. The CDR3 region has the DNA TGTGCCACTAAGGGACAGGGGGAGAATCTCCGGTTAGTTGAAGAGACCCAGTACTTC.